These 3 T cell receptor beta chains were all obtained from the same sample, sequenced in a study of blood T cell repertoires in COVID-19. Assay used: immunoSEQ multiplex PCR; TCRdb lists only in-frame clones, some missing. The sample includes some 300,000 clones, around 91% of them seen just once. The sequencing input was PBMCs or T cells enriched from blood (not recorded which). These receptors were obtained from a woman between 40 and 55 years old who had recovered from COVID-19.

The J gene is TRBJ2-1, the V gene TRBV19; 13 bases are shared with TRBD2. The CDR3 is 15 amino acids. CDR1 and CDR2 from the germline V gene are LNHDA and SQIVND (reference sequence). Unmatched junction bases numbered 5, after V lost 3 bases and J lost 9 bases. In nucleotides, the CDR3 is TGTGCCAGTAGTATCGGACTAGCGGGAGCGGGTGAGCAGTTCTTC. Translated: CASSIGLAGAGEQFF.

This clone was seen once. This chain connects TRBV10-3 to TRBJ2-4, with D maybe TRBD1 (5 bases). V lost 0 bases, J lost 2 bases, and 8 bases lay in between. Germline CDR1 and CDR2: ENHRY and SYGVKD. The CDR3 loop spans 15 amino acids. CDR3 loop: CAISESGQTKNIQYF. As DNA, the CDR3 is TGTGCCATCAGTGAGTCGGGGCAAACCAAAAACATTCAGTACTTC.

The chain combines TRBV11-2 with TRBJ1-6; 7 bases line up with TRBD1. CDR1 is SGHAT, CDR2 FQNNGV, per germline. V trimming: 4 bases; J trimming: 8 bases; junction bases outside the gene matches: 14. There are 17 residues in the CDR3. The CDR3 sequence: CASSYSPQQGPDSPLHF. The CDR3 DNA reads as TGTGCCAGCAGCTACTCCCCACAACAGGGGCCGGATTCACCCCTCCACTTT.